This T cell receptor (beta chain) was observed in a study of siplizumab effects on memory and regulatory T cells. Sequencing was performed with immunoSEQ multiplex PCR; in TCRdb, only in-frame clones are kept and a portion is missing. The sample holds some 99,000 clones, roughly 94% seen once. Germline lookup yields CDR1 WNHNN and CDR2 SYGVQD (reference sequence). Unmatched junction bases numbered 8, after V lost 8 bases and J lost 8 bases. The CDR3 runs to 13 residues. The clonotype originates from a human donor in good health. Specimen: Tregs sorted from blood. The chain combines TRBV10-1 with TRBJ2-1; 8 nucleotides align to TRBD2. The CDR3 reads CASGAGGGDEQFF. The DNA for the CDR3 is TGCGCCAGCGGGGCGGGAGGTGGAGATGAGCAGTTCTTC.